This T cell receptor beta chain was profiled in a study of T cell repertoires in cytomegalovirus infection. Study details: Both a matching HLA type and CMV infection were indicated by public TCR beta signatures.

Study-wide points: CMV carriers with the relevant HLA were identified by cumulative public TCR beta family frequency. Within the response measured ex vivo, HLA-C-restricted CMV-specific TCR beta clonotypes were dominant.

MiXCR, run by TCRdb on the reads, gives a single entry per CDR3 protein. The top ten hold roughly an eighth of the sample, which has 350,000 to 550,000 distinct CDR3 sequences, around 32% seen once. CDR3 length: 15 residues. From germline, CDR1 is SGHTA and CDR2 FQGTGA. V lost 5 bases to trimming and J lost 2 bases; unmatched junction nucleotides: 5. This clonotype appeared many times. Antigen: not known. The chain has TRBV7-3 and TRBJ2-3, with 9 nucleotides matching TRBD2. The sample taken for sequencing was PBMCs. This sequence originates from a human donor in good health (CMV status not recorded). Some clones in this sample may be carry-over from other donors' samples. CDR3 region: CASSLSGGNTDTQYF. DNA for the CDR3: TGTGCCAGCAGCCTCAGCGGGGGGAACACAGATACGCAGTATTTT.